The present T cell receptor beta chain was sequenced within a study of T cells after yellow fever vaccination. As for the study in general: SMART-Seq v4 Ultra Low Input prepared libraries from low-cell fractions.

This CDR3 is built from 14 residues. Looked up from germline, CDR1 is LNHDA and CDR2 is SQIVND (reference sequence). Trimming at V came to 5 bases and at J to 2 bases, leaving 5 bases not matched to a gene. TCRdb ran MiXCR on the 5' RACE reads and lists one entry per CDR3 protein. The table has under 300,000 distinct CDR3 sequences, 10% to 15% seen once. The chain employs TRBV19 and TRBJ2-7; 8 bases fit TRBD2. Sequenced here: CD4+ T cells sorted from PBMCs, sampled 45 days after the yellow fever booster vaccination. The clonotype was recovered from a man aged 25-40 years who received the YFV17D yellow fever vaccine. CDR3 coding DNA: TGTGCCAGTAGTCGAAGCGGGAGAGCCTACGAGCAGTACTTC. Its translation is CASSRSGRAYEQYF.